This entry lists 24 T cell receptor beta chains sequenced from one sample in a study of cytomegalovirus exposure and HLA in healthy donors. In the PCR, 60 Vbeta and 13 Jbeta primers were used. The table came from immunoSEQ multiplex PCR; TCRdb's copy has only in-frame clones and leaves some out. The clone table shows 68,000 or so clones, with the ten largest holding 6.5% to 9%. The specimen was PBMCs. Every receptor here comes from a female donor in good health and CMV-seropositive.

The gene calls are TRBV6-5 and TRBJ1-4, with no clear D. The V end was cut by 0 bases, the J end by 5 bases, with 7 bases between. The CDR3 length is 14 residues. Germline V lookup: CDR1 MNHEY, CDR2 SVGAGI. The CDR3 nucleotides are TGTGCCAGCAGTTACTCGGGAGGGAATGAAAAACTGTTTTTT. The encoded protein is CASSYSGGNEKLFF.

The rearrangement uses TRBV7-9 and TRBJ1-1, with TRBD1 as a possible D gene (6 bases). The germline V gene encodes CDR1 SEHNR and CDR2 FQNEAQ (reference sequence). CDR3 length: 19 residues. The V end lost 4 bases, the J end lost 4 bases, and 28 bases lay between the germline ends. The CDR3 DNA follows: TGTGCCAGCAGCTCACAGTCCCATGCAACCGGGACAAAGGTCACTGAAGCTTTCTTT. Protein product: CASSSQSHATGTKVTEAFF.

V and J are TRBV30 and TRBJ1-6; the D gene is possibly TRBD1 (6 bases). The CDR3 runs to 14 residues. V was shortened by 4 bases and J by 7 bases, with 14 bases between the two germline ends. The V gene's germline CDR1 is GTSNPN and CDR2 SVGIG (reference sequence). CDR3 loop: CAWTGVGRNSPLHF. The DNA of the CDR3 is TGTGCCTGGACAGGGGTAGGGAGAAATTCACCCCTCCACTTT.

The rearrangement joins TRBV13 to TRBJ1-2; TRBD1 matches at 7 bases. V shed 5 bases and J 8 bases; nucleotides not matched to a gene: 32. This CDR3 is built from 21 residues. Germline V gives CDR1 PRHDT, CDR2 FYEKMQ (reference sequence). The CDR3 bases are TGTGCCAGCAGCAATAGAGGGACAGCGGAGAAAGGAATGCGCTATGGCTACGGCTACACCTTC. This codes for CASSNRGTAEKGMRYGYGYTF.

This chain connects TRBV9 to TRBJ2-1; 7 bases are shared with TRBD1. Per germline, CDR1 SGDLS and CDR2 YYNGEE. The V and J ends lost 0 bases and 6 bases, in that order; junction bases with no gene match: 12. The CDR3 is made up of 17 amino acids. Written as DNA, the CDR3 is TGTGCCAGCAGCGTAGACTCTATGAGGGGGCGAAGCAATGAGCAGTTCTTC. Its translation: CASSVDSMRGRSNEQFF.

The rearrangement joins TRBV6-6 to TRBJ1-2; 9 bases match TRBD1. V lost 5 bases, J lost 7 bases, and 11 bases stayed unmatched. Germline loops: CDR1 MNHNY, CDR2 SVGAGI (reference sequence). The length of the CDR3 is 15 residues. The CDR3 DNA sequence: TGTGCCAGCAGTGCCTCCGGGACAGGGTTTTCTGGCTACACCTTC. The encoded protein is CASSASGTGFSGYTF.

This chain joins TRBV5-1 and TRBJ2-1; D possibly corresponds to TRBD2 (6 bases). The V gene's germline CDR1 is SGHRS and CDR2 YFSETQ. The V end was cut by 4 bases, the J end by 10 bases, with 9 bases between. The CDR3 sequence is 11 residues long. CDR3 residues: CASSGGLEQFF. The CDR3 DNA reads TGCGCCAGCAGCGGCGGACTAGAGCAGTTCTTC.

The chain joins TRBV19 to TRBJ1-5; D not certain. CDR1 and CDR2 (germline): LNHDA, SQIVND (reference sequence). The CDR3 runs 16 residues. V lost 3 bases and J 0 bases, leaving 12 bases between the germline ends. CDR3 loop: CASSITRSYSNQPQHF. In nucleotides, the CDR3 is TGTGCCAGTAGTATCACGAGAAGTTATAGCAATCAGCCCCAGCATTTT.

The rearrangement uses TRBV7-2 and TRBJ2-5; 12 bases map to TRBD2. The germline gives CDR1 SGHTA, CDR2 FQGNSA. After removal of 3 bases from V and 2 bases from J, the junction contained 4 bases not matched to a gene. The CDR3 is 16 amino acids. CDR3 nucleotide sequence: TGTGCCAGCAGCTTCGCAACTAGCGGGGGGCAAGAGACCCAGTACTTC. Encoded protein: CASSFATSGGQETQYF.

This chain joins TRBV5-8 and TRBJ2-1; 13 bases agree with TRBD2. This CDR3 has 17 residues. CDR1 is SGHTS, CDR2 YDEGEE, per germline. V shed 4 bases, J shed 8 bases, and the junction held 12 bases outside the gene matches. Here the CDR3 reads CASSPRTSGRAFDEQFF. The CDR3 nucleotides read TGTGCCAGCAGCCCCCGGACTAGCGGGAGAGCTTTCGATGAGCAGTTCTTC.

This chain connects TRBV7-2 to TRBJ1-2, with D unresolved. CDR1 and CDR2 from the germline V gene are SGHTA and FQGNSA. Trimming pared 4 bases from V and 4 bases from J, leaving 19 bases between. The CDR3 contains 16 residues. The CDR3 sequence: CASSSGPAFVFYGYTF. Here the CDR3 DNA reads TGTGCCAGCAGCTCTGGCCCCGCCTTTGTTTTCTATGGCTACACCTTC.

The chain has TRBV7-2 and TRBJ2-1; D is unclear. CDR3 length: 15 amino acids. CDR1 is SGHTA and CDR2 is FQGNSA in the germline V gene. With 1 base removed from V and 7 bases from J, the gap between germline ends came to 14 bases. The CDR3 is CASSLERERLNEQFF. The DNA for the CDR3 is TGTGCCAGCAGCTTAGAACGCGAGAGGTTGAATGAGCAGTTCTTC.

This sequence joins TRBV30 and TRBJ2-3; no clear D gene. The germline V gene encodes CDR1 GTSNPN and CDR2 SVGIG (reference sequence). V dropped 0 bases and J dropped 3 bases, with 13 bases sitting between them. The CDR3 contains 15 residues. In DNA, the CDR3 is TGTGCCTGGAGTGTTTCCAATACGGGTACAGATACGCAGTATTTT. It yields the protein CAWSVSNTGTDTQYF.

The V call is TRBV6-1, the J call TRBJ1-5; TRBD1 might be the D (5 bases). The CDR3 has 14 residues. Germline CDR1 is MNHNS and CDR2 is SASEGT. V shed 8 bases and J shed 0 bases, with 11 bases lying between them. The CDR3 sequence: CASQGFYSNQPQHF. The CDR3 DNA is TGTGCCAGCCAGGGCTTCTATAGCAATCAGCCCCAGCATTTT.

The rearrangement uses TRBV27 and TRBJ2-5, with 10 bases that match TRBD1. The DNA end favors TRBJ2-7, so the J call may be wrong. The CDR3 extends over 15 amino acids. Germline CDR1 reads MNHEY; CDR2 reads SMNVEV (reference sequence). Written as DNA, the CDR3 is TGTGCCAGCAGTTTACAGGGGACAGGGGCCTACGAGCAGTACTTC. Its translation is CASSLQGTGAYEQYF.

V usage is TRBV7-2 and J usage is TRBJ2-5; D is possibly TRBD2 (6 bases). Germline CDR1 SGHTA, CDR2 FQGNSA. This CDR3 comprises 13 residues. V shed 4 bases and J shed 4 bases, with 10 bases lying between them. CDR3 nucleotides: TGTGCCAGCAGCTCGAGAGCGGGAGAGACCCAGTACTTC. It specifies CASSSRAGETQYF. Using reference TRBV7-2 and TRBJ2-5 for the parts outside the CDR3, the full variable domain is GAGVSQSPSNKVTEKGKDVELRCDPISGHTALYWYRQSLGQGLEFLIYFQGNSAPDKSGLPSDRFSAERTGGSVSTLTIQRTQQEDSAVYLCASSSRAGETQYFGPGTRLLVL.

The gene calls are TRBV19 and TRBJ2-5; 12 bases agree with TRBD1. Germline V gene data show CDR1 as LNHDA and CDR2 as SQIVND (reference sequence). The CDR3 runs to 16 residues. Germline trimming cut 6 bases from V and 5 bases from J; bases unmatched to any gene: 10. CDR3 nucleotide sequence: TGTGCCAGTAGCCCCCGGGACAGGGGGCGAGGGGAGACCCAGTACTTC. Translated, it gives CASSPRDRGRGETQYF.

The rearrangement links TRBV27 to TRBJ2-7; D perhaps matches TRBD2 (6 bases). This CDR3 comprises 15 residues. Trimming removed 5 bases from V and 7 bases from J, with 21 bases in between. Germline V CDR1 and CDR2: MNHEY, SMNVEV (reference sequence). The CDR3 bases are TGTGCCAGCAGTCCCAGGACAAGCGGGCCGGGGGAGCAGTACTTC. This sequence encodes CASSPRTSGPGEQYF.

The V gene is TRBV4-1, the J gene TRBJ2-5, with 10 positions matching TRBD2. This CDR3 is built from 18 residues. Germline V gives CDR1 MGHRA, CDR2 YSYEKL. The ends lost 1 base at V and 0 bases at J; junction bases unmatched: 8. The CDR3 DNA follows: TGCGCCAGCAGCCAAGGGTCCCTAGCGGGGGCCCACCAAGAGACCCAGTACTTC. The encoded protein is CASSQGSLAGAHQETQYF.

This sequence joins TRBV5-1 and TRBJ2-2; 9 nucleotides align to TRBD2. Germline assignment: CDR1 SGHRS and CDR2 YFSETQ. The trim removed 0 bases at V and 0 bases at J, leaving 9 bases unmatched. The CDR3 extends over 19 amino acids. CDR3 DNA sequence: TGCGCCAGCAGCTTGGGGGAGGGTAGCGGGGGTTCGAACACCGGGGAGCTGTTTTTT. It encodes CASSLGEGSGGSNTGELFF.

The rearrangement joins TRBV30 to TRBJ2-1, with 7 positions matching TRBD2. V shed 0 bases and J 4 bases; nucleotides not matched to a gene: 3. CDR1 is GTSNPN, CDR2 SVGIG, per germline (reference sequence). The CDR3 consists of 14 residues. The CDR3 nucleotides read TGTGCCTGGAGTGTGGGGGGGTTGTACAATGAGCAGTTCTTC. Translated: CAWSVGGLYNEQFF.

The chain employs TRBV30 and TRBJ1-1, with unresolved D. Deletions cut 8 bases from V and 4 bases from J, with 14 bases between. This CDR3 spans 12 amino acids. Germline loops: CDR1 GTSNPN, CDR2 SVGIG (reference sequence). The CDR3: CAVGSSFTEAFF. CDR3 sequence (DNA): TGTGCCGTTGGGTCTAGTTTCACTGAAGCTTTCTTT.

The J gene is TRBJ2-3, the V gene TRBV27; no clear D gene. CDR3 size: 13 residues. V lost 5 bases and J 2 bases, leaving 8 bases between the germline ends. The germline gives CDR1 MNHEY, CDR2 SMNVEV (reference sequence). CDR3 in amino acids: CASSGTSTDTQYF. The CDR3 nucleotides read TGTGCCAGCAGTGGCACCTCCACAGATACGCAGTATTTT.

Regarding this clone: The same CDR3 also results from other DNA sequences found in this sample. The chain recombines TRBV6-5 with TRBJ2-1, with D possibly being TRBD1 (6 bases). This CDR3 spans 11 amino acids. V was clipped by 2 bases and J by 10 bases, with 6 bases between them. Germline V CDR1 and CDR2: MNHEY, SVGAGI. In DNA, the CDR3 is TGTGCCAGCAGTTACGGGGGCGAGCAGTTCTTC. Translated, it gives CASSYGGEQFF.